This T cell receptor beta chain was profiled in a study of response to subunit inactivated influenza vaccine. Notes on the study in general: Each seasonal influenza vaccination, the authors suggested, recruits few new T cells.

TCRdb ran MiXCR on the RT-PCR reads and lists one entry per CDR3 protein. This sample yields over 800,000 distinct CDR3 sequences, of which about 20% are seen a single time; 10% to 13% belongs to the top ten. This clonotype came up a few times. What it binds is unknown. From germline, CDR1 is MNHNY and CDR2 SVGAGI (reference sequence). This CDR3 is 13 amino acids long. With 5 bases removed from V and 2 bases from J, the gap between germline ends came to 8 bases. This clonotype originated in a man between 50 and 59 years old who received an inactivated influenza vaccine. The sample in question was PBMCs from blood, obtained 4 to 6 days after vaccination. The genes are TRBV6-6 and TRBJ2-3; no clear D gene. The CDR3 coding sequence is TGTGCCAGCAGTCCCAGGCTCACAGATACGCAGTATTTT. Translating it yields CASSPRLTDTQYF.